Listed below are T cell receptor beta chains from one sample, sequenced in a study of cytomegalovirus exposure and HLA in healthy donors. TCRdb's table, derived via immunoSEQ multiplex PCR, lists solely in-frame clones and lacks some. The listing records about 48,000 clones. Sequencing was carried out using PBMCs. The receptors were gathered from a woman between 35 and 50 years old in good health and CMV-seronegative. The CDR3 runs from the conserved cysteine through the conserved F or W. The D gene is left open where the match is weak.

>TRBV7-9|TRBJ2-1|-
CASSLGRLNSYNEQFF
TGTGCCAGCAGCTTAGGGAGACTAAACTCCTACAATGAGCAGTTCTTC
>TRBV6-5|TRBJ2-7|TRBD1
CASRHDRVWYF
TGTGCCAGCAGGCATGACAGGGTTTGGTACTTC
>TRBV28|TRBJ1-2|-
CASSFSRGGGYTF
TGTGCCAGCAGTTTTTCCAGGGGTGGTGGCTACACCTTC
>TRBV28|TRBJ1-5|TRBD1
CASSLRQGGQPQHF
TGTGCCAGCAGTTTACGACAGGGGGGGCAGCCCCAGCATTTT
>TRBV5-4|TRBJ2-7|-
CASSLQNYEQYF
TGTGCCAGCAGCTTGCAGAACTACGAGCAGTACTTC
>TRBV6-5|TRBJ2-7|-
CASSYFGGRAAYEQYF
TGTGCCAGCAGTTACTTCGGGGGAAGGGCCGCCTACGAGCAGTACTTC
>TRBV6-5|TRBJ2-3|-
CATRGSRRNTDTQYF
TGTGCCACCCGAGGTAGTAGACGGAACACAGATACGCAGTATTTT
>TRBV19|TRBJ1-5|-
CASSIPYSYQTPQHF
TGTGCCAGTAGTATCCCCTACAGTTATCAAACGCCCCAGCATTTT
>TRBV10-3|TRBJ2-6|TRBD1
CAISESTGVWGANVLTF
TGTGCCATCAGTGAGTCGACAGGGGTATGGGGGGCCAACGTCCTGACTTTC
>TRBV28|TRBJ1-5|TRBD1
CASRGQGQNQPQHF
TGTGCCAGCAGGGGACAGGGTCAAAATCAGCCCCAGCATTTT
>TRBV29-1|TRBJ2-7|-
CSTSRGTSYEQYF
TGCAGCACTTCCCGGGGGACCTCCTACGAGCAGTACTTC
>TRBV4-3|TRBJ2-2|-
CASSQDLSSYANTGELFF
TGCGCCAGCAGCCAAGACTTGTCCAGTTATGCGAACACCGGGGAGCTGTTTTTT
>TRBV19|TRBJ1-3|TRBD1
CASSGQGARGNTIYF
TGTGCCAGTAGTGGCCAGGGGGCGAGAGGAAACACCATATATTTT
>TRBV11-1|TRBJ2-5|TRBD1
CASSDRATQYF
TGTGCCAGCAGCGACAGGGCGACCCAGTACTTC
>TRBV9|TRBJ1-1|-
CASSVQGDEAFF
TGTGCCAGCAGCGTTCAGGGCGATGAAGCTTTCTTT
>TRBV28|TRBJ1-5|-
CASSLLIQGKGQPQHF
TGTGCCAGCAGTCTCCTGATCCAGGGGAAGGGTCAGCCCCAGCATTTT
>TRBV15|TRBJ2-1|TRBD2
CATSSSSGRALSYNEQFF
TGTGCCACCAGCAGCTCTAGCGGGAGGGCCCTATCCTACAATGAGCAGTTCTTC
>TRBV5-1|TRBJ2-7|TRBD2
CASRLAGGPGVSSYEQYF
TGCGCCAGCCGATTAGCGGGAGGGCCAGGGGTTAGCTCCTACGAGCAGTACTTC
>TRBV4-2|TRBJ2-1|TRBD2
CASSSGIAGGNEQFF
TGTGCCAGCAGCTCCGGAATAGCGGGAGGCAATGAGCAGTTCTTC
>TRBV18|TRBJ1-2|TRBD1
CASSQTGGADYGYTF
TGTGCCAGCTCACAAACAGGGGGCGCTGACTATGGCTACACCTTC
>TRBV10-2|TRBJ1-2|-
CASSEVSNYGYTF
TGCGCCAGCAGTGAGGTATCTAACTATGGCTACACCTTC
>TRBV7-2|TRBJ1-1|-
CASSLWGTTADTEAFF
TGTGCCAGCAGCTTATGGGGGACAACCGCGGACACTGAAGCTTTCTTT
>TRBV9|TRBJ1-1|-
CASSVAGGAFSYLSTEAFF
TGTGCCAGCAGCGTAGCTGGGGGGGCTTTTTCTTACTTGAGCACTGAAGCTTTCTTT
>TRBV29-1|TRBJ2-6|-
CSALRTVSGANVLTF
TGCAGCGCCCTCCGGACAGTCTCTGGGGCCAACGTCCTGACTTTC
>TRBV9|TRBJ2-2|TRBD1
CASSMRQGTNTGELFF
TGTGCCAGCAGCATGCGACAGGGTACGAACACCGGGGAGCTGTTTTTT
>TRBV10-2|TRBJ2-7|-
CASSSTAIEQYF
TGCGCCAGCAGTTCGACTGCGATCGAGCAGTACTTC
>TRBV19|TRBJ2-5|TRBD2
CASAPRLAEETQYF
TGTGCCAGTGCGCCCCGACTAGCAGAAGAGACCCAGTACTTC
>TRBV29-1|TRBJ2-7|-
CSVTTGYAYEQYF
TGCAGCGTTACTACAGGGTACGCCTACGAGCAGTACTTC
>TRBV6-5|TRBJ2-5|-
CASSGPRDRETQYF
TGTGCCAGCAGTGGCCCGCGAGACAGGGAGACCCAGTACTTC
>TRBV7-3|TRBJ1-2|-
CASSSNRDGGYTF
TGTGCCAGCAGCTCTAACAGGGACGGTGGCTACACCTTC
>TRBV4-2|TRBJ1-2|-
CASTRDPNYGYTF
TGTGCCAGCACGCGGGACCCTAACTATGGCTACACCTTC
>TRBV18|TRBJ2-7|TRBD2
CASSPLSGGRIHEQYF
TGTGCCAGCTCACCCCTGTCGGGCGGGAGGATCCACGAGCAGTACTTC
>TRBV7-2|TRBJ1-3|-
CASSSTERGHSGNTIYF
TGTGCCAGCAGCTCCACTGAAAGAGGCCACTCTGGAAACACCATATATTTT
>TRBV6-5|TRBJ1-1|-
CASSPIGVVTEAFF
TGTGCCAGCAGTCCGATAGGGGTGGTCACTGAAGCTTTCTTT
>TRBV7-2|TRBJ1-1|-
CASSLLNSPGDTEAFF
TGTGCCAGCAGCCTACTGAATTCCCCCGGGGACACTGAAGCTTTCTTT
>TRBV27|TRBJ2-1|-
CASGDTRESRFF
TGTGCCAGCGGGGACACTAGGGAGAGCAGGTTCTTC
>TRBV28|TRBJ2-1|TRBD2
CASSPIAGGYNEQFF
TGTGCCAGCAGTCCGATAGCGGGAGGGTACAATGAGCAGTTCTTC
>TRBV7-9|TRBJ1-5|TRBD1
CASSHSVQGIGQPQHF
TGTGCCAGCAGCCATTCGGTACAGGGGATAGGTCAGCCCCAGCATTTT
>TRBV7-3|TRBJ2-1|TRBD1
CASRSQGASYNEQFF
TGTGCCAGCAGGTCTCAGGGGGCGTCCTACAATGAGCAGTTCTTC
>TRBV7-3|TRBJ2-1|TRBD2
CASSLEGRVNNEQFF
TGTGCCAGCAGCTTAGAAGGGAGGGTCAACAATGAGCAGTTCTTC
>TRBV28|TRBJ2-2|-
CASSLSQPPELFF
TGTGCCAGCAGTTTGTCACAGCCTCCGGAGCTGTTTTTT
>TRBV4-3|TRBJ2-1|-
CASSQDWGLNGNEQFF
TGCGCCAGCAGCCAAGATTGGGGCCTGAATGGCAATGAGCAGTTCTTC
>TRBV27|TRBJ1-2|TRBD1
CASTRSKGGGYTF
TGTGCCAGCACCCGGTCGAAAGGGGGCGGCTACACCTTC
>TRBV6-5|TRBJ2-7|-
CASSHQGIEGEQYF
TGTGCCAGCAGTCACCAGGGGATCGAAGGGGAGCAGTACTTC
>TRBV30|TRBJ2-1|TRBD1
CATGRGAGTGWSGSYNEQFF
TGTGCCACGGGAAGGGGGGCCGGGACAGGTTGGAGTGGATCCTACAATGAGCAGTTCTTC
>TRBV28|TRBJ2-7|TRBD1
CASIGTGVSYEQYF
TGTGCCAGTATAGGGACAGGGGTTTCCTACGAGCAGTACTTC
>TRBV28|TRBJ1-1|-
CASSLSGTEAFF
TGTGCCAGCAGTTTATCGGGAACTGAAGCTTTCTTT
>TRBV30|TRBJ2-2|TRBD1
CAGSVQGDETGELFF
TGTGCCGGGAGTGTACAGGGGGACGAGACCGGGGAGCTGTTTTTT
>TRBV4-1|TRBJ2-1|TRBD2
CASSLRAPGLAGGSSYNEQFF
TGCGCCAGCAGCCTTAGGGCTCCGGGACTAGCGGGAGGGAGCTCCTACAATGAGCAGTTCTTC
>TRBV27|TRBJ2-1|-
CASRAQVFGGRNEQFF
TGTGCCAGCAGAGCTCAAGTATTCGGGGGGCGGAATGAGCAGTTCTTC
>TRBV11-2|TRBJ2-3|TRBD2
CASSFSWGLAGGGTDTQYF
TGTGCCAGCAGCTTCTCCTGGGGACTAGCGGGAGGGGGTACAGATACGCAGTATTTT
>TRBV7-6|TRBJ1-4|-
CASTPRPDYNEKLFF
TGTGCCAGCACCCCCAGACCAGACTATAATGAAAAACTGTTTTTT
>TRBV18|TRBJ1-3|TRBD1
CASSPAGGTRSNTYF
TGTGCCAGCTCACCAGCAGGGGGCACGCGAAGTAATACGTATTTT